A single sample gave rise to the 3 T cell receptor beta chains below, sequenced in a study of OX40 agonist ivuxolimab in advanced cancers. The data were produced by immunoSEQ multiplex PCR, yet TCRdb's version contains in-frame clones alone and is incomplete. The repertoire has roughly 100,000 clones, roughly 88% of them found once; the top ten carry 3% to 4%. The sequencing here drew on CD4+ or CD8+ T cells sorted from blood, taken in a trial of the OX40 agonist ivuxolimab. These receptors originate from an adult with an advanced solid tumor such as melanoma, head and neck, liver or kidney cancer.

V and J are TRBV10-3 and TRBJ2-1; 11 bases agree with TRBD2. Per germline, CDR1 ENHRY and CDR2 SYGVKD. CDR3 length: 19 residues. Losses at the gene ends were 6 bases for V and 6 bases for J; bases not matched to a gene: 19. CDR3 DNA: TGTGCCATCAGGGAAGGCGGGACTAGCGGAGAAAAGGTCCGCAATGAGCAGTTCTTC. Translated, it gives CAIREGGTSGEKVRNEQFF.

Concerning this clone itself: The same CDR3 is also encoded by other DNA sequences in this sample. V usage is TRBV11-3 and J usage is TRBJ2-5; D perhaps matches TRBD2 (5 bases). This CDR3 region has 13 residues. The V and J ends lost 11 bases and 1 base respectively, with 14 bases between them. Germline V gene lookup returns CDR1 SGHNT and CDR2 YENEEA. The CDR3 loop is CASSPMGQETQYF. As DNA, the CDR3 is TGTGCCTCTAGCCCAATGGGCCAAGAGACCCAGTACTTC.

The table lists this clone with a count of one. This chain connects TRBV6-5 to TRBJ1-4; TRBD1 might be the D (5 bases). Between the trimmed V and J ends, which lost 7 bases and 5 bases, there was a span of 5 bases. Germline CDR1 reads MNHEY; CDR2 reads SVGAGI. This CDR3 has 11 amino acids. CDR3: CASKGNEKLFF. The CDR3 nucleotides read TGTGCCAGCAAGGGGAATGAAAAACTGTTTTTT.